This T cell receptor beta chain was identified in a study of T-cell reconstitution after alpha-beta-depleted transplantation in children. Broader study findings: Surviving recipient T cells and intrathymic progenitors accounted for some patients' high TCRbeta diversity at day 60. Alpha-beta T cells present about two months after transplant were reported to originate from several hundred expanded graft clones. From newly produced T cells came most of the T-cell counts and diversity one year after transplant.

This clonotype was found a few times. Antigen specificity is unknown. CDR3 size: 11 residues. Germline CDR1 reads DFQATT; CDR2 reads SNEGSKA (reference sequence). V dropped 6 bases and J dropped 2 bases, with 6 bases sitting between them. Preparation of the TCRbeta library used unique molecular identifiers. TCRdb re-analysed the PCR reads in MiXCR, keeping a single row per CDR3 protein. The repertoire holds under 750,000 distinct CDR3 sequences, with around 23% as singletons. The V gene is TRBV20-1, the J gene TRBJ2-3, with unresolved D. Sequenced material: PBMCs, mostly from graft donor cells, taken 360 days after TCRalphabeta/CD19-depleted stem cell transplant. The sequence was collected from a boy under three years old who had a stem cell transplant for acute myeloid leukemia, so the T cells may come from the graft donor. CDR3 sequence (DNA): TGCAGTGCATCGGTCACAGATACGCAGTATTTT. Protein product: CSASVTDTQYF.